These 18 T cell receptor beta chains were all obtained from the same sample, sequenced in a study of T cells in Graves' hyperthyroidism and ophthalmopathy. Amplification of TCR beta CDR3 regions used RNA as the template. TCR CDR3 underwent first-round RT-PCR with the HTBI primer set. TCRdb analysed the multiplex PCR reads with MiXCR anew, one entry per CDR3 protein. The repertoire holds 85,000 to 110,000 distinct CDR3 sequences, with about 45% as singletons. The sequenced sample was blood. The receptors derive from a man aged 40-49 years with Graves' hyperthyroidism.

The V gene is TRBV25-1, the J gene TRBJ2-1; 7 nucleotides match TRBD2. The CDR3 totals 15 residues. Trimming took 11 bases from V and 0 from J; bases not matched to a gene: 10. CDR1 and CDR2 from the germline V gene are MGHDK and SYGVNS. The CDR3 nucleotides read TGTGCCTGGAGTTGGGCTAGCGGCTCCTACAATGAGCAGTTCTTC. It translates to CAWSWASGSYNEQFF.

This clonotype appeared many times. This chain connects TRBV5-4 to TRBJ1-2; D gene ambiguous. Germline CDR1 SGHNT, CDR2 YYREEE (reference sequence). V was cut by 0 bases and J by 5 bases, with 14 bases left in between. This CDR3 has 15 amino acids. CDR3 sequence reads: CASSLEKGSMYGYTF. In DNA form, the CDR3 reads TGTGCCAGCAGCTTGGAGAAAGGTTCAATGTATGGCTACACCTTC.

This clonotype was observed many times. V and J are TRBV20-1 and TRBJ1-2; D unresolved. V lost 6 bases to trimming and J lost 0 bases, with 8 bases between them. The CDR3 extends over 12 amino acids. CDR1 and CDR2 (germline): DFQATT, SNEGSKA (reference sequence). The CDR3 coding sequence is TGCAGTGCGCACCAGGCTAACTATGGCTACACCTTC. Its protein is CSAHQANYGYTF.

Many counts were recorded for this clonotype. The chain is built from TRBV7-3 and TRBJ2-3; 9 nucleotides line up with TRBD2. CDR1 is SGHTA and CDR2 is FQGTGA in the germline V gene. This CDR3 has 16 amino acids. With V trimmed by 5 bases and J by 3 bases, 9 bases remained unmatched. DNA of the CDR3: TGTGCCAGCAGCGCACTGGGCGGGGGGGGGACAGATACGCAGTATTTT. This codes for CASSALGGGGTDTQYF. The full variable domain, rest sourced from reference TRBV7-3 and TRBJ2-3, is GAGVSQTPSNKVTEKGKYVELRCDPISGHTALYWYRQSLGQGPEFLIYFQGTGAADDSGLPNDRFFAVRPEGSVSTLKIQRTERGDSAVYLCASSALGGGGTDTQYFGPGTRLTVL.

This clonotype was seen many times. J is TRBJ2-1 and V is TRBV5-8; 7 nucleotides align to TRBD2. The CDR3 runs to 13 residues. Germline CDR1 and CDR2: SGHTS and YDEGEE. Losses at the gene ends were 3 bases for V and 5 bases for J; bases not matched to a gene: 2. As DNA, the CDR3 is TGTGCCAGCAGCTATCGGGAGGACAATGAGCAGTTCTTC. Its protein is CASSYREDNEQFF.

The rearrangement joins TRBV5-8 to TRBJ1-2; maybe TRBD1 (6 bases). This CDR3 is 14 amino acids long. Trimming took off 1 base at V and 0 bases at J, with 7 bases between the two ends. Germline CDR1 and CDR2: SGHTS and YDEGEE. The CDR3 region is CASSLTGSNYGYTF. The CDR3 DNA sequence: TGTGCCAGCAGCTTGACAGGGTCTAACTATGGCTACACCTTC.

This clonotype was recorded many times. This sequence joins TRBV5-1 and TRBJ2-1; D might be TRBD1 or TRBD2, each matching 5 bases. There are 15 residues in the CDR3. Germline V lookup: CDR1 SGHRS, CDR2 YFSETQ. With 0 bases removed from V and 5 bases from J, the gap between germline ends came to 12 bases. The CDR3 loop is CASSLGAGSHNEQFF. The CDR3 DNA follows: TGCGCCAGCAGCTTGGGCGCAGGGAGTCACAATGAGCAGTTCTTC.

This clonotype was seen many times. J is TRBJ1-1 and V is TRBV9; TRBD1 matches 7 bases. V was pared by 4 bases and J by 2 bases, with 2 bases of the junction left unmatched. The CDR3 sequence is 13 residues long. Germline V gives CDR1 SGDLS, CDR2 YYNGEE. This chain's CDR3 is CASSYRGNTEAFF. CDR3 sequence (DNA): TGTGCCAGCAGCTACAGGGGTAACACTGAAGCTTTCTTT.

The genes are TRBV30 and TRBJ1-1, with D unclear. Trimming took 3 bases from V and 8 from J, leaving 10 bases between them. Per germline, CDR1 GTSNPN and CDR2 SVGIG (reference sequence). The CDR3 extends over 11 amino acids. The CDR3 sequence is CAWRDAKEAFF. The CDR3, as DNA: TGTGCCTGGAGGGACGCGAAGGAAGCTTTCTTT.

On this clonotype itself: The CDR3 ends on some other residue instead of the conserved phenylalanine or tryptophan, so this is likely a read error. CDR3 sequence reads: CASSVASYGYTS. The CDR3 DNA follows: TGTGCCAGCAGCGTAGCGAGCTACGGCTACACCTCC. This rearrangement joins TRBV9 to TRBJ1-2; no clear D. This CDR3 has 12 residues. V gave up 0 bases and J gave up 8 bases, with 8 bases separating them. Germline lookup yields CDR1 SGDLS and CDR2 YYNGEE.

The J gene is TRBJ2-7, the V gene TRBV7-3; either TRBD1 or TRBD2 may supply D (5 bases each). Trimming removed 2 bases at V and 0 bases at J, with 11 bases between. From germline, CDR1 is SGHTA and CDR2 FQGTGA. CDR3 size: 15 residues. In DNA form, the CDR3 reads TGTGCCAGCAGCTTAGGGGGTAGGAGCTCCTACGAGCAGTACTTC. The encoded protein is CASSLGGRSSYEQYF. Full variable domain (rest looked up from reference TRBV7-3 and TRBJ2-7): GAGVSQTPSNKVTEKGKYVELRCDPISGHTALYWYRQSLGQGPEFLIYFQGTGAADDSGLPNDRFFAVRPEGSVSTLKIQRTERGDSAVYLCASSLGGRSSYEQYFGPGTRLTVT.

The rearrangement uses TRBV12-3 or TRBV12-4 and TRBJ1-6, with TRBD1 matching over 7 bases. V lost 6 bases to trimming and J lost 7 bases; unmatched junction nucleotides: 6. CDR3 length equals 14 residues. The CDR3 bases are TGTGCCAGCAGCTCTACAGGGGAGAATTCACCCCTCCACTTT. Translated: CASSSTGENSPLHF.

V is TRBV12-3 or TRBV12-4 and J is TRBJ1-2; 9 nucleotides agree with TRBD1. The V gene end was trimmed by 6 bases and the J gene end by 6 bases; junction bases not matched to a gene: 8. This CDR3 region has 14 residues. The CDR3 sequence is CASRREDRGDGYTF. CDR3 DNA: TGTGCCAGCAGGAGGGAAGACAGGGGGGATGGCTACACCTTC.

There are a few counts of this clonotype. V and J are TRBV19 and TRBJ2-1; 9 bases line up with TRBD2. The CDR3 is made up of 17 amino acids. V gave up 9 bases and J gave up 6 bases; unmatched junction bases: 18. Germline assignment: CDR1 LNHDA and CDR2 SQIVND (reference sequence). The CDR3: CASSQQPAGGQFNEQFF. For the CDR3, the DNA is TGTGCCAGCAGTCAACAGCCTGCGGGGGGGCAATTCAATGAGCAGTTCTTC.

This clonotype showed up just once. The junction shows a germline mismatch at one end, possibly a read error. CDR3 protein: CASGLGQDEQYF. In DNA form, the CDR3 reads TGCGCCAGCGGCTTAGGACAGGACGAGCAGTACTTC. The J gene is TRBJ2-7, the V gene TRBV13; 7 bases are a match to TRBD1. The CDR3 loop spans 12 amino acids. Per germline, CDR1 PRHDT and CDR2 FYEKMQ (reference sequence).

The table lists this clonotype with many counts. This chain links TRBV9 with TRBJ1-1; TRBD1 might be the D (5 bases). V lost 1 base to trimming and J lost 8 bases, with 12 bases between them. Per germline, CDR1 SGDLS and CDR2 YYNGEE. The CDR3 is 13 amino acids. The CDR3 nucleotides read TGTGCCAGCAGCGTATCAGTCGGGACCGAAGCTTTCTTT. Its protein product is CASSVSVGTEAFF.

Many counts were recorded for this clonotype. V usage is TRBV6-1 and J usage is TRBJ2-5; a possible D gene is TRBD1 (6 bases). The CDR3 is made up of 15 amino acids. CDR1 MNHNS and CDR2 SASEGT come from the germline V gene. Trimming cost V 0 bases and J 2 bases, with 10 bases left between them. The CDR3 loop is CASSEARGSQETQYF. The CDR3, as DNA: TGTGCCAGCAGTGAAGCTAGGGGGTCTCAAGAGACCCAGTACTTC.

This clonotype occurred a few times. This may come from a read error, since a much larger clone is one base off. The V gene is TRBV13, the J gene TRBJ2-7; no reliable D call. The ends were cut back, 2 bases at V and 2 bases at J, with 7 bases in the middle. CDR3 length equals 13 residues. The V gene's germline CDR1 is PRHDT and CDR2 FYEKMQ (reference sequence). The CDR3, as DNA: TGTGCCAGCAGCTTAATGGTTGCCTACGAGCAGTACTTC. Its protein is CASSLMVAYEQYF.